This T cell receptor (beta chain) was identified during a study of blood T cell repertoires in COVID-19. Background on the study: Researchers got acute and convalescent COVID-19 samples from the United States, Italy and Spain. In each case, the material was cDNA or gDNA derived from T cells, B-cell-depleted T cells, or PBMCs.

Trimming cost V 6 bases and J 0 bases; bases outside gene matches: 5. This CDR3 has 14 amino acids. In germline, CDR1 is MNHEY, CDR2 SMNVEV (reference sequence). Source study methods: Estimated nucleated cell counts came from reference gene primer amplification. Method: immunoSEQ multiplex PCR; TCRdb's copy keeps in-frame clones and lacks some. The V and J calls and clone size are taken from that table; D and trimming were inferred from the DNA. Of 200,000 or so clones listed, under 90% are singletons. The chain links TRBV27 to TRBJ2-7; TRBD1 aligns across 7 bases. This TCR came from a human donor in a cohort sampled during active COVID-19. The sample taken for sequencing was peripheral blood. In DNA, the CDR3 is TGTGCCAGCAGCAGAGGGGACAGCTCCTACGAGCAGTACTTC. The encoded protein is CASSRGDSSYEQYF.